Presented here are 18 T cell receptor beta chains from one specimen sequenced in a study of T-cell memory formation after mild COVID-19. MiXCR, applied by TCRdb to the 5' RACE reads, yields one record per CDR3 protein. The sample includes 560,000 or so distinct CDR3 sequences, 17% of them seen just once. Sample: PBMCs or a T cell subset sorted from them (not recorded which). These receptors were taken from an adult woman who had mild COVID-19 (a few samples of this study predate the infection). Cell type and time point are not known.

V and J are TRBV28 and TRBJ2-1, with 8 bases aligning to TRBD1. Looked up from germline, CDR1 is MDHEN and CDR2 is SYDVKM. V dropped 6 bases and J dropped 0; count of bases not matched to a gene: 4. The CDR3 length is 15 residues. The CDR3 DNA follows: TGTGCCAGCAGCCGACAGGGGAGCTCCTACAATGAGCAGTTCTTC. Translating it yields CASSRQGSSYNEQFF.

The V call is TRBV27, the J call TRBJ2-3, with 7 bases that match TRBD2. The CDR3 totals 15 residues. V lost 3 bases and J lost 8; bases outside the gene matches: 11. Germline V gene lookup returns CDR1 MNHEY and CDR2 SMNVEV (reference sequence). The CDR3 reads CASSLLAEPSGTQYF. The CDR3 DNA sequence: TGTGCCAGCAGTTTGCTAGCGGAGCCCAGCGGTACGCAGTATTTT.

The genes are TRBV18 and TRBJ1-3, with D possibly TRBD1 on 5 matching bases. The V and J ends lost 0 bases and 6 bases respectively, with 15 bases between them. The CDR3 runs 16 residues. Germline CDR1 reads KGHSH; CDR2 reads LQKENI. CDR3 nucleotide sequence: TGTGCCAGCTCACCACCGAGAGGGGCCGTCCAAAACACCATATATTTT. Its translation is CASSPPRGAVQNTIYF. The full variable domain, with the rest looked up from reference TRBV18 and TRBJ1-3, is NAGVMQNPRHLVRRRGQEARLRCSPMKGHSHVYWYRQLPEEGLKFMVYLQKENIIDESGMPKERFSAEFPKEGPSILRIQQVVRGDSAAYFCASSPPRGAVQNTIYFGEGSWLTVV.

A few counts support this clonotype. The rearrangement joins TRBV7-9 to TRBJ2-2; D is unclear. This CDR3 has 14 amino acids. Deletions cut 0 bases from V and 4 bases from J, with 6 bases between. Per the germline V gene, CDR1 is SEHNR and CDR2 is FQNEAQ (reference sequence). For the CDR3, the DNA is TGTGCCAGCAGCTTAGCGACACTCACCGGGGAGCTGTTTTTT. Translation gives CASSLATLTGELFF.

The CDR3 here is CASSSGPPGLAAGELFF. The DNA of the CDR3 is TGTGCCAGCAGCTCAGGACCACCGGGACTAGCGGCCGGGGAGCTGTTTTTT. The V call is TRBV7-2, the J call TRBJ2-2; TRBD2 matches 11 bases. Trimming took 4 bases from V and 6 from J; bases not matched to a gene: 10. The CDR3 contains 17 residues. The germline gives CDR1 SGHTA, CDR2 FQGNSA. The full variable domain, in which reference TRBV7-2 and TRBJ2-2 provide the parts outside the CDR3, is GAGVSQSPSNKVTEKGKDVELRCDPISGHTALYWYRQSLGQGLEFLIYFQGNSAPDKSGLPSDRFSAERTGGSVSTLTIQRTQQEDSAVYLCASSSGPPGLAAGELFFGEGSRLTVL.

The genes are TRBV29-1 and TRBJ2-1, with 13 bases aligning to TRBD2. V gave up 5 bases and J gave up 5 bases; unmatched junction bases: 6. This CDR3 has 15 amino acids. The germline V gene has CDR1 SQVTM and CDR2 ANQGSEA. The CDR3, as DNA: TGCAGCGTTTCTGCCGGGACTAGCGGGAACAATGAGCAGTTCTTC. It is translated as CSVSAGTSGNNEQFF.

This rearrangement joins TRBV18 to TRBJ2-1; D might be TRBD1 or TRBD2, each matching 5 bases. CDR1 is KGHSH and CDR2 is LQKENI in the germline V gene. Trimming removed 3 bases from V and 13 bases from J, with 22 bases in between. The CDR3 is 15 amino acids. For the CDR3, the DNA is TGTGCCAGCTCACCGGTCGAAGGGACCACGAAGATACAGTTCTTC. It specifies CASSPVEGTTKIQFF.

The CDR3 region is CASSLLGPFSTDTQYF. CDR3 in DNA: TGCGCCAGCAGCTTGTTAGGACCCTTTAGCACAGATACGCAGTATTTT. This chain links TRBV5-1 with TRBJ2-3, with D unclear. The CDR3 has 16 amino acids. Trimming cost V 1 base and J 0 bases, with 12 bases left between them. CDR1 and CDR2 from the germline V gene are SGHRS and YFSETQ.

The CDR3 region has the DNA TGTGCCAGCAGTGACAAGCCAGGGGCAACTGGCTACACCTTC. Protein sequence: CASSDKPGATGYTF. The chain couples TRBV2 to TRBJ1-2, with a tentative D call TRBD1 (6 bases). Deletions cut 3 bases from V and 7 bases from J, with 15 bases between. CDR1 is SNHLY and CDR2 is FYNNEI in the germline V gene. The CDR3 loop spans 14 amino acids.

This clonotype was observed a handful of times. This chain uses TRBV29-1 with TRBJ2-5, with unresolved D. The CDR3 is 15 amino acids. Germline loops: CDR1 SQVTM, CDR2 ANQGSEA. V lost 2 bases, J lost 1 base, and 14 bases lay in between. The chain's CDR3 is CSVELSGHVQETQYF. CDR3 bases: TGCAGCGTTGAACTTTCGGGCCACGTCCAAGAGACCCAGTACTTC.

The chain uses TRBV29-1 and TRBJ1-2; TRBD1 is a possible D gene (6 bases). Germline CDR1 SQVTM, CDR2 ANQGSEA. Between the trimmed V and J ends, which lost 2 bases and 1 base, there was a span of 14 bases. There are 15 residues in the CDR3. CDR3 amino acids: CSVERDRSGNYGYTF. The DNA of the CDR3 is TGCAGCGTTGAAAGAGACAGGTCGGGTAACTATGGCTACACCTTC.

The chain carries TRBV9 and TRBJ2-7, with D possibly being TRBD1 (6 bases). The CDR3 runs 13 residues. With 4 bases removed from V and 3 bases from J, the gap between germline ends came to 11 bases. The germline V gene has CDR1 SGDLS and CDR2 YYNGEE. This chain's CDR3 is CASSPQGFYEQYF. The CDR3, as DNA: TGTGCCAGCAGCCCCCAGGGGTTCTACGAGCAGTACTTC.

This clonotype has only a few counts. The rearrangement uses TRBV12-3 or TRBV12-4 and TRBJ1-1, with D uncertain. This CDR3 comprises 16 residues. Trimming took off 8 bases at V and 1 base at J, with 20 bases between the two ends. CDR3 residues: CASVHLDQPRNTEAFF. The CDR3 DNA sequence: TGTGCCAGCGTCCATTTAGATCAGCCGCGGAACACTGAAGCTTTCTTT.

In nucleotides, the CDR3 is TGTGCCAGCAGTCCAGGGCGCTTCAATCAGCCCCAGCATTTT. Translating gives CASSPGRFNQPQHF. This chain uses TRBV12-3 or TRBV12-4 with TRBJ1-5, with TRBD1 as a possible D gene (5 bases). The CDR3 covers 14 residues. V was trimmed by 5 bases and J by 3 bases, leaving 11 bases between them.

This clonotype appeared a few times. This chain joins TRBV27 and TRBJ2-7, with unresolved D. Germline-derived CDR1 and CDR2 are MNHEY and SMNVEV (reference sequence). The CDR3 is 15 residues long. V lost 6 bases and J 4 bases, leaving 19 bases between the germline ends. CDR3 region: CASRPFSGSTYEQYF. The CDR3 bases are TGTGCCAGCAGACCCTTCTCGGGTTCGACGTACGAGCAGTACTTC.

This clonotype was counted between two and nine times. The chain employs TRBV19 and TRBJ1-2; 12 bases fit TRBD1. V gave up 2 bases and J gave up 7 bases; unmatched junction bases: 5. The CDR3 extends over 15 amino acids. Germline CDR1 is LNHDA and CDR2 is SQIVND (reference sequence). CDR3 DNA sequence: TGTGCCAGTAGTATAAGCGGGACAGGGGGCAGTGGCTACACCTTC. Translating it yields CASSISGTGGSGYTF.

This clonotype has a handful of counts. The gene calls are TRBV6-6 and TRBJ1-5; D is possibly TRBD1 (6 bases). Trimming pared 6 bases from V and 5 bases from J, leaving 11 bases between. Germline V CDR1 and CDR2: MNHNY, SVGAGI (reference sequence). This CDR3 is built from 13 residues. The CDR3 region is CASRGDTYQPQHF. DNA of the CDR3: TGTGCCAGCAGGGGGGACACATATCAGCCCCAGCATTTT.

In this sample, this clonotype turned up a few times. The chain links TRBV11-2 to TRBJ2-3; TRBD2 aligns across 10 bases. With 4 bases clipped from V and 3 bases from J, the junction kept 7 bases outside the gene matches. The CDR3 extends over 16 amino acids. Germline values: CDR1 SGHAT, CDR2 FQNNGV. CDR3 residues: CASSWLAGGGTDTQYF. The CDR3 coding sequence is TGTGCCAGCAGCTGGTTAGCGGGAGGAGGAACAGATACGCAGTATTTT.